These 22 T cell receptor beta chains originate from one sample sequenced in a study of cytomegalovirus exposure and HLA in healthy donors. Researchers ran the PCR with 60 Vbeta and 13 Jbeta primers. Assay: immunoSEQ multiplex PCR; the TCRdb copy retains only in-frame clones and omits some. The table records 170,000 or so clones, roughly four fifths of them present only once. The sample was PBMCs. The receptors come from a man aged 50 or older in good health and CMV-seronegative.

The CDR3 here is CASSASGRYGYTF. CDR3 sequence (DNA): TGTGCCAGCAGTGCCAGCGGGCGTTATGGCTACACCTTC. The chain has TRBV6-1 and TRBJ1-2; D remains ambiguous. This CDR3 has 13 residues. V was cut by 4 bases and J by 5 bases, with 11 bases left in between. Per germline, CDR1 MNHNS and CDR2 SASEGT.

The CDR3 spells CASSTSGSGLETQYF. CDR3 nucleotides: TGTGCCAGCTCGACTAGCGGGAGTGGATTAGAGACCCAGTACTTC. The chain links TRBV5-4 to TRBJ2-5, with 12 bases identical to TRBD2. Per the germline V gene, CDR1 is SGHNT and CDR2 is YYREEE (reference sequence). CDR3 length equals 15 residues. After removal of 7 bases from V and 4 bases from J, the junction contained 8 bases not matched to a gene.

This chain links TRBV6-1 with TRBJ2-4; D unclear. Per the germline V gene, CDR1 is MNHNS and CDR2 is SASEGT. This CDR3 contains 13 residues. The germline V and J ends were trimmed by 6 bases and 9 bases, with 15 bases remaining between them. CDR3 sequence (DNA): TGTGCCAGCAGCTCTACAGTAAACCGCATTCAGTACTTC. As protein: CASSSTVNRIQYF.

This clone has only a few counts. In DNA, the CDR3 is TGTGCCAGCAGTGAGACAGGTGGCAATCAGCCCCAGCATTTT. It translates to CASSETGGNQPQHF. The genes are TRBV6-1 and TRBJ1-5; possibly TRBD1 for D (6 bases). The germline V and J ends were trimmed by 3 bases and 2 bases, with 8 bases remaining between them. The CDR3 runs to 14 residues. In germline, CDR1 is MNHNS, CDR2 SASEGT.

This sequence joins TRBV7-3 and TRBJ2-1; 9 nucleotides match TRBD2. Per germline, CDR1 SGHTA and CDR2 FQGTGA. CDR3 size: 16 residues. Trimming cost V 0 bases and J 9 bases; bases outside gene matches: 9. The CDR3 loop is CASSLTASGGFGEQFF. CDR3 DNA sequence: TGTGCCAGCAGCTTAACGGCCAGCGGGGGGTTCGGTGAGCAGTTCTTC.

V is TRBV2 and J is TRBJ1-1; tentatively, D is TRBD1 (5 bases). CDR3 length: 13 residues. Germline V gene lookup returns CDR1 SNHLY and CDR2 FYNNEI. Deletions cut 4 bases from V and 0 bases from J, with 6 bases between. The CDR3 region is CASSGQLNTEAFF. The CDR3 DNA sequence: TGTGCCAGCAGTGGACAGCTGAACACTGAAGCTTTCTTT.

The CDR3 nucleotides read TGTGCCAGCAGCTTTTTATCCGGACTGGCCCCCTACGAGCAGTACTTC. This translates into CASSFLSGLAPYEQYF. This chain joins TRBV5-5 and TRBJ2-7, with D maybe TRBD2 (5 bases). The V end was cut by 2 bases, the J end by 2 bases, with 17 bases between. The CDR3 length is 16 residues. Germline values: CDR1 SGHKS, CDR2 YYEKEE (reference sequence).

The V gene is TRBV2, the J gene TRBJ1-1, with D possibly being TRBD1 (5 bases). The CDR3 is 12 residues long. V was clipped by 9 bases and J by 4 bases, with 12 bases between them. Germline values: CDR1 SNHLY, CDR2 FYNNEI. The CDR3 here is CASDRSATEAFF. DNA for the CDR3: TGTGCCAGTGACAGATCCGCCACTGAAGCTTTCTTT. The full variable domain, its missing parts supplied by reference TRBV2 and TRBJ1-1, is EPEVTQTPSHQVTQMGQEVILRCVPISNHLYFYWYRQILGQKVEFLVSFYNNEISEKSEIFDDQFSVERPDGSNFTLKIRSTKLEDSAMYFCASDRSATEAFFGQGTRLTVV.

The chain combines TRBV2 with TRBJ2-3; 14 bases map to TRBD2. Looked up from germline, CDR1 is SNHLY and CDR2 is FYNNEI. This CDR3 contains 15 residues. The J segment lost 4 bases and the V segment lost 9 bases, leaving 6 bases of the junction unmatched. The DNA of the CDR3 is TGTGCCAGAGGGACTAGCGGGAGTCGGGCAGATACGCAGTATTTT. Encoded protein: CARGTSGSRADTQYF.

This clone turned up a few times. V is TRBV28 and J is TRBJ1-1, with no clear D. CDR1 is MDHEN, CDR2 SYDVKM, per germline. CDR3 length equals 15 residues. Deletions cut 2 bases from V and 1 base from J, with 11 bases between. Here the CDR3 reads CASSLLWRENTEAFF. For the CDR3, the DNA is TGTGCCAGCAGTTTACTGTGGAGGGAGAACACTGAAGCTTTCTTT.

J is TRBJ2-3 and V is TRBV5-8; the D gene is possibly TRBD2 (6 bases). CDR1 is SGHTS and CDR2 is YDEGEE in the germline V gene. This CDR3 has 15 residues. Trimming took 4 bases from V and 0 from J, leaving 12 bases between them. The CDR3 DNA reads as TGTGCCAGCAGCAGCAGGGAGGTTAGCACAGATACGCAGTATTTT. Its translation: CASSSREVSTDTQYF.

The rearrangement links TRBV21-1 to TRBJ2-1; the listed D gene, TRBD2, was not tested against the DNA. TRBV21-1 is a pseudogene segment. CDR3 size: 16 residues. CDR3 bases: TGTGCCAGCAGCAGGCAGACTAGCGGGAGGGCCAATGAGCAGTTCTTC. Translating gives CASSRQTSGRANEQFF.

The gene calls are TRBV6-1 and TRBJ2-3; TRBD2 aligns across 7 bases. Germline lookup yields CDR1 MNHNS and CDR2 SASEGT. The CDR3 runs 15 residues. The V and J ends lost 0 bases and 4 bases, in that order; junction bases with no gene match: 4. The CDR3 DNA sequence: TGTGCCAGCAGTGAAGCGGGGGGGTTCGCAGATACGCAGTATTTT. Protein product: CASSEAGGFADTQYF.

V and J are TRBV7-2 and TRBJ1-5, with TRBD1 matching over 9 bases. Germline assignment: CDR1 SGHTA and CDR2 FQGNSA. CDR3 length equals 16 residues. V dropped 5 bases and J dropped 4; count of bases not matched to a gene: 9. This chain's CDR3 is CASSPRTGQGNQPQHF. In nucleotides, the CDR3 is TGTGCCAGCAGCCCTAGGACAGGACAGGGGAATCAGCCCCAGCATTTT.

This clone appeared a single time. This chain joins TRBV28 and TRBJ1-3; D remains ambiguous. Germline assignment: CDR1 MDHEN and CDR2 SYDVKM. V was pared by 6 bases and J by 0 bases, with 12 bases between. The CDR3 sequence is 15 residues long. Written as DNA, the CDR3 is TGTGCCAGCAGCCCCCTTCACATCTCTGGAAACACCATATATTTT. It yields the protein CASSPLHISGNTIYF.

The rearrangement links TRBV6-5 to TRBJ2-7, with 7 bases identical to TRBD2. Per germline, CDR1 MNHEY and CDR2 SVGAGI. J was trimmed by 6 bases and V by 4 bases; bases with no gene match: 12. This CDR3 has 15 residues. The DNA of the CDR3 is TGTGCCAGCAGTTCCCGGCCTAGCGGCCGGCTCGAGCAGTACTTC. Its translation: CASSSRPSGRLEQYF.

The V call is TRBV7-2, the J call TRBJ2-5; perhaps TRBD2 as D (6 bases). Germline V gene sequence: CDR1 SGHTA, CDR2 FQGNSA. V lost 3 bases and J lost 0, with 11 bases in between. The CDR3 covers 15 residues. CDR3 DNA: TGTGCCAGCAGCTTGGGAGGATGGTACCAAGAGACCCAGTACTTC. It translates to CASSLGGWYQETQYF.

This clone was seen a single time. The junction differs from germline at one of its ends, possibly a read error. The genes are TRBV28 and TRBJ1-2; D uncertain. The CDR3 totals 14 residues. In germline, CDR1 is MDHEN, CDR2 SYDVKM. CDR3 DNA sequence: TGTGCCAACAGTTTAGACGGGAGAGGCTATGGCTACACCTTC. Its translation: CANSLDGRGYGYTF.

This clone was seen a single time. The chain couples TRBV7-2 to TRBJ2-1; 7 bases match TRBD1. Per germline, CDR1 SGHTA and CDR2 FQGNSA. Trimming took 3 bases from V and 5 from J; bases not matched to a gene: 4. This CDR3 has 14 residues. CDR3 in amino acids: CASSFSGQNNEQFF. The DNA of the CDR3 is TGTGCCAGCAGCTTTTCGGGACAGAACAATGAGCAGTTCTTC.

In DNA, the CDR3 is TGTGCCAGTATGAGGCAGACTAATGAAAAACTGTTTTTT. Its translation is CASMRQTNEKLFF. The gene calls are TRBV19 and TRBJ1-4; D ambiguous. CDR1 is LNHDA, CDR2 SQIVND, per germline (reference sequence). V was cut by 7 bases and J by 2 bases, with 8 bases left in between. The CDR3 totals 13 residues.

This CDR3 reads CASSIGPETYEQYF. As DNA, the CDR3 is TGTGCCAGTAGTATAGGTCCAGAAACCTACGAGCAGTACTTC. The V and J genes are TRBV19 and TRBJ2-7; no definite D call. Germline loops: CDR1 LNHDA, CDR2 SQIVND (reference sequence). There are 14 residues in the CDR3. V lost 1 base, J lost 2 bases, and 9 bases lay in between.

The chain combines TRBV7-2 with TRBJ2-2; D unclear. V lost 5 bases, J lost 8 bases, and 12 bases lay in between. This CDR3 region has 13 residues. Germline V CDR1 and CDR2: SGHTA, FQGNSA. CDR3 nucleotide sequence: TGTGCCAGCAGCCTGGTCCGGTGGGGGGAGCTGTTTTTT. Protein: CASSLVRWGELFF.